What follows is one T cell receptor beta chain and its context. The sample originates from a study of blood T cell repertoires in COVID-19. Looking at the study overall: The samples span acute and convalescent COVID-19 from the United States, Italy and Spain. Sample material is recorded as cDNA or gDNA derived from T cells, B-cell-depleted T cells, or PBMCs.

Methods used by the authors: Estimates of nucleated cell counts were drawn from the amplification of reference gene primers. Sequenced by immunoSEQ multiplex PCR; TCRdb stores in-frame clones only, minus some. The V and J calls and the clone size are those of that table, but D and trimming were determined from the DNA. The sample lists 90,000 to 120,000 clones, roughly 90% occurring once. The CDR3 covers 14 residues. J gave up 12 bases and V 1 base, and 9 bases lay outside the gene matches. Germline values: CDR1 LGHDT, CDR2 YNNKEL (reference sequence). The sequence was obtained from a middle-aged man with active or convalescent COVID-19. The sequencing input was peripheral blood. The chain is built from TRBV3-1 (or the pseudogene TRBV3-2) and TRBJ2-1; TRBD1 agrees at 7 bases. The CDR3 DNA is TGTGCCAGCAGCCAAGCGAGAGGGGGCAGCGGGCAGTTCTTC. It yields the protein CASSQARGGSGQFF.